The 32 T cell receptor beta chains listed next were all sequenced from one sample in a study of blood T cell repertoires in COVID-19. Some clones are missing from TCRdb's copy, which holds only in-frame ones; the method was immunoSEQ multiplex PCR. The sample lists about 250,000 clones, around nine tenths occurring once. Sequencing input: peripheral blood. The receptors were gathered from an elderly man with acute or convalescent COVID-19.

The chain recombines TRBV5-6 with TRBJ2-3; 8 nucleotides agree with TRBD2. After removal of 1 base from V and 3 bases from J, the junction contained 4 bases not matched to a gene. Germline-derived CDR1 and CDR2 are SGHDT and YYEEEE. The CDR3 extends over 15 amino acids. The CDR3 here is CASSLWGLGTDTQYF. The CDR3 region has the DNA TGTGCCAGCAGCTTGTGGGGACTAGGGACAGATACGCAGTATTTT.

V usage is TRBV7-2 and J usage is TRBJ2-7; 12 bases align to TRBD2. Germline V gene sequence: CDR1 SGHTA, CDR2 FQGNSA. V dropped 6 bases and J dropped 4; count of bases not matched to a gene: 7. The CDR3 spans 15 residues. The CDR3 nucleotides read TGTGCCAGCAGGACGACCGGGACTAGCGGGTACGAGCAGTACTTC. Its translation: CASRTTGTSGYEQYF.

The V and J genes are TRBV11-2 and TRBJ2-1; possibly TRBD2 for D (5 bases). V was shortened by 2 bases and J by 0 bases, with 11 bases between the two germline ends. The germline V gene encodes CDR1 SGHAT and CDR2 FQNNGV. CDR3 length: 16 residues. The CDR3 DNA is TGTGCCAGCAGCTTACGGGCGGGCCGCTCCTACAATGAGCAGTTCTTC. As protein: CASSLRAGRSYNEQFF.

V usage is TRBV9 and J usage is TRBJ2-3, with 9 positions matching TRBD1. CDR1 SGDLS and CDR2 YYNGEE come from the germline V gene. J lost 2 bases, V lost 2 bases, and 3 bases had no gene match. The CDR3 totals 15 residues. CDR3 region: CASSVRDRDTDTQYF. Here the CDR3 DNA reads TGTGCCAGCAGCGTCCGGGACAGGGACACAGATACGCAGTATTTT.

The V gene is TRBV11-2, the J gene TRBJ2-1; D perhaps matches TRBD1 (5 bases). Trimming took off 5 bases at V and 15 bases at J, with 20 bases between the two ends. Germline V CDR1 and CDR2: SGHAT, FQNNGV. This CDR3 spans 13 amino acids. CDR3: CASSEPGHTRRFF. The CDR3 nucleotides read TGTGCCAGCAGCGAGCCAGGGCACACCCGGAGGTTCTTC.

The chain joins TRBV28 to TRBJ2-7, with 9 positions matching TRBD2. This CDR3 contains 15 residues. V dropped 6 bases and J dropped 2; count of bases not matched to a gene: 8. Per germline, CDR1 MDHEN and CDR2 SYDVKM. The CDR3 loop is CASRRLAASTYEQYF. The DNA for the CDR3 is TGTGCCAGCAGACGACTAGCGGCGTCTACCTACGAGCAGTACTTC.

The chain joins TRBV16 to TRBJ1-5; 9 nucleotides match TRBD1. CDR3 length equals 15 residues. Germline CDR1 is KGHSY and CDR2 is FQNENV. Unmatched junction bases numbered 4, after V lost 0 bases and J lost 7 bases. CDR3 amino acids: CASSQSGQGEQPQHF. In nucleotides, the CDR3 is TGTGCCAGCAGCCAATCGGGACAGGGTGAGCAGCCCCAGCATTTT.

This chain links TRBV7-2 with TRBJ2-5; TRBD2 matches 13 bases. V gave up 5 bases and J gave up 1 base; unmatched junction bases: 1. This CDR3 contains 15 residues. Per germline, CDR1 SGHTA and CDR2 FQGNSA. CDR3 region: CASSRTSGGQETQYF. The CDR3 DNA sequence: TGTGCCAGCAGCCGGACTAGCGGGGGCCAAGAGACCCAGTACTTC. Looking up the rest from reference TRBV7-2 and TRBJ2-5 gives the full variable domain: GAGVSQSPSNKVTEKGKDVELRCDPISGHTALYWYRQSLGQGLEFLIYFQGNSAPDKSGLPSDRFSAERTGGSVSTLTIQRTQQEDSAVYLCASSRTSGGQETQYFGPGTRLLVL.

This sequence joins TRBV7-9 and TRBJ1-2, with D tentatively TRBD1 (6 bases). Trimming cost V 4 bases and J 4 bases, with 13 bases left between them. Per germline, CDR1 SEHNR and CDR2 FQNEAQ (reference sequence). The CDR3 sequence is 14 residues long. CDR3: CASSSPGQRYGYTF. The CDR3 DNA is TGTGCCAGCAGCTCGCCGGGACAACGCTATGGCTACACCTTC.

The V gene is TRBV6-5, the J gene TRBJ1-6; unclear D gene. Trimming pared 5 bases from V and 1 base from J, leaving 6 bases between. Germline V lookup: CDR1 MNHEY, CDR2 SVGAGI. The CDR3 contains 14 residues. CDR3 in amino acids: CASSPGSYNSPLHF. DNA for the CDR3: TGTGCCAGCAGTCCGGGATCCTATAATTCACCCCTCCACTTT.

This clone was counted once. The chain joins TRBV7-9 to TRBJ1-1; D ambiguous. The CDR3 consists of 15 residues. Germline loops: CDR1 SEHNR, CDR2 FQNEAQ (reference sequence). Trimming removed 4 bases from V and 8 bases from J, with 20 bases in between. Here the CDR3 DNA reads TGTGCCAGCAGCTCCCGTTCCCGGCAACGGGTGGAAGCTTTCTTT. This sequence encodes CASSSRSRQRVEAFF.

J is TRBJ2-1 and V is TRBV7-2; D might be TRBD2 (7 bases). This CDR3 comprises 16 residues. Germline lookup yields CDR1 SGHTA and CDR2 FQGNSA. Trimming shortened V by 5 bases and J by 5 bases, and 19 bases separated the two germline ends. The DNA for the CDR3 is TGTGCCAGCAGCGTACAGGGAGGGAGAAGAAACAATGAGCAGTTCTTC. It encodes CASSVQGGRRNNEQFF.

This clone was detected only once. This chain uses TRBV6-2 or TRBV6-3 with TRBJ2-3; 9 nucleotides agree with TRBD2. The CDR3 covers 15 residues. Germline V gives CDR1 MNHEY, CDR2 SVGEGT. V lost 4 bases and J lost 3; bases outside the gene matches: 5. CDR3 sequence: CASSSSGVPTDTQYF. The CDR3 region has the DNA TGTGCCAGCAGTTCTAGCGGGGTTCCGACAGATACGCAGTATTTT.

The chain has TRBV7-9 and TRBJ2-3, with D possibly matching TRBD2 (5 bases). The CDR3 is 14 residues long. Per the germline V gene, CDR1 is SEHNR and CDR2 is FQNEAQ (reference sequence). CDR3 bases: TGTACCTCAGGAGCTAGTTTCCGGGGAGATACGCAGTATTTT. This codes for CTSGASFRGDTQYF.

Details on this clone: A junction end diverges from the germline sequence, so it may reflect a read error. V usage is TRBV11-3 and J usage is TRBJ2-1; 8 bases are shared with TRBD1. CDR3 length: 15 residues. The germline gives CDR1 SGHNT, CDR2 YENEEA. CDR3 sequence (DNA): TGTGCCAGCAGCTCCGACAGGGGTAGCCACAATCAGCAGTTCTTC. Protein sequence: CASSSDRGSHNQQFF.

CDR3 region: CASSGTDSPNGELFF. The CDR3, as DNA: TGTGCCAGCAGCGGTACGGATAGCCCCAACGGGGAGCTGTTTTTT. The chain couples TRBV7-3 to TRBJ2-2; D gene unclear. The CDR3 has 15 residues. Trimming removed 5 bases from V and 7 bases from J, with 17 bases in between. Germline V gene sequence: CDR1 SGHTA, CDR2 FQGTGA.

This sequence joins TRBV27 and TRBJ2-1; 13 nucleotides align to TRBD2. Germline loops: CDR1 MNHEY, CDR2 SMNVEV (reference sequence). Trimming cost V 5 bases and J 2 bases; bases outside gene matches: 3. The CDR3 loop spans 16 amino acids. The CDR3 is CASSEGLAGPYNEQFF. The CDR3 DNA follows: TGTGCCAGCAGTGAGGGACTAGCGGGGCCCTACAATGAGCAGTTCTTC.

The chain has TRBV29-1 and TRBJ2-1, with 9 bases aligning to TRBD2. Germline CDR1 SQVTM, CDR2 ANQGSEA. With V trimmed by 0 bases and J by 10 bases, 16 bases remained unmatched. The CDR3 is 17 amino acids. The CDR3 DNA follows: TGCAGCGTTGAAGAGGGGTACGCGGGAGGGCCAGACGGGGAGCAGTTCTTC. Translated, it gives CSVEEGYAGGPDGEQFF.

The rearrangement joins TRBV5-8 to TRBJ1-1; D is uncertain. With 4 bases removed from V and 1 base from J, the gap between germline ends came to 11 bases. CDR3 length equals 14 residues. The germline gives CDR1 SGHTS, CDR2 YDEGEE. CDR3 coding DNA: TGTGCCAGCAGCCTAGAGCCGACGAACACTGAAGCTTTCTTT. It is translated as CASSLEPTNTEAFF. The entire variable domain, with the rest obtained from reference TRBV5-8 and TRBJ1-1, is as follows: EAGVTQSPTHLIKTRGQQATLRCSPISGHTSVYWYQQALGLGLQFLLWYDEGEERNRGNFPPRFSGRQFPNYSSELNVNALELEDSALYLCASSLEPTNTEAFFGQGTRLTVV.

The gene calls are TRBV24-1 and TRBJ2-5; TRBD2 aligns across 13 bases. The CDR3 consists of 16 residues. J lost 4 bases, V lost 4 bases, and 5 bases had no gene match. Germline values: CDR1 KGHDR, CDR2 SFDVKD. CDR3: CATSDVRLAGGETQYF. CDR3 DNA sequence: TGTGCCACCAGTGACGTGAGACTAGCGGGAGGAGAGACCCAGTACTTC.

CDR3 sequence reads: CASSQGTTQPQHF. In nucleotides, the CDR3 is TGTGCCAGCAGCCAGGGGACCACTCAGCCCCAGCATTTT. The chain has TRBV7-2 and TRBJ1-5; D possibly corresponds to TRBD1 (6 bases). CDR3 length equals 13 residues. V lost 5 bases, J lost 6 bases, and 11 bases lay in between. CDR1 and CDR2 from the germline V gene are SGHTA and FQGNSA.

In this sample, this clone turned up once. The CDR3 sequence: CASSANGQGLNTIYF. The CDR3 region has the DNA TGTGCCAGCAGCGCAAACGGACAGGGGTTAAACACCATATATTTT. The rearrangement joins TRBV9 to TRBJ1-3; 9 bases align to TRBD1. CDR1 and CDR2 from the germline V gene are SGDLS and YYNGEE. V dropped 3 bases and J dropped 6; count of bases not matched to a gene: 7. The CDR3 has 15 residues.

The chain recombines TRBV23-1 with TRBJ1-3; D is uncertain. TRBV23-1 qualifies as an ORF whose function is uncertain. There are 12 residues in the CDR3. The ends were cut back, 1 base at V and 9 bases at J, with 7 bases in the middle. The CDR3: CASSQYRSTIYF. The CDR3 coding sequence is TGCGCCAGCAGTCAATATCGGAGCACCATATATTTT.

This clone occurred once. The rearrangement links TRBV6-6 to TRBJ1-6; possibly TRBD1 for D (5 bases). There are 15 residues in the CDR3. From germline, CDR1 is MNHNY and CDR2 SVGAGI (reference sequence). Trimming took off 4 bases at V and 9 bases at J, with 16 bases between the two ends. The CDR3 loop reads CASSSAGTGGSPLHF. In nucleotides, the CDR3 is TGTGCCAGCAGTTCCGCAGGAACCGGGGGTTCACCCCTCCACTTT.

The gene calls are TRBV27 and TRBJ1-1, with TRBD1 as a possible D gene (6 bases). Trimming left V 4 bases short and J 1 base short, with 16 bases between. This CDR3 has 16 amino acids. CDR1 MNHEY and CDR2 SMNVEV come from the germline V gene (reference sequence). CDR3 nucleotides: TGTGCCAGCAGTTCGTCCTTTGCAGGGGAGAACACTGAAGCTTTCTTT. Protein product: CASSSSFAGENTEAFF.

This clone appeared a few times. This chain connects TRBV5-5 to TRBJ1-1; D might be TRBD1 (6 bases). The CDR3 extends over 13 amino acids. The V end lost 4 bases, the J end lost 1 base, and 8 bases lay between the germline ends. Germline CDR1 SGHKS, CDR2 YYEKEE (reference sequence). CDR3 bases: TGTGCCAGCAGCAAGGGACAGAACACTGAAGCTTTCTTT. Its protein product is CASSKGQNTEAFF.

The chain carries TRBV6-2 or TRBV6-3 and TRBJ1-2; D remains ambiguous. Germline V gene sequence: CDR1 MNHEY, CDR2 SVGEGT. The CDR3 length is 12 residues. V lost 5 bases and J lost 5, with 9 bases in between. Here the CDR3 reads CASSPTGYGYTF. CDR3 DNA sequence: TGTGCCAGCAGTCCAACGGGGTATGGCTACACCTTC.

The chain carries TRBV27 and TRBJ1-5, with 8 nucleotides matching TRBD1. This CDR3 is 13 amino acids long. Per the germline V gene, CDR1 is MNHEY and CDR2 is SMNVEV (reference sequence). The CDR3 region is CAGDGQGGQPQHF. In nucleotides, the CDR3 is TGTGCAGGGGATGGACAGGGCGGTCAGCCCCAGCATTTT.

V is TRBV6-6 and J is TRBJ2-2, with a possible D match to TRBD2 (5 bases). The CDR3 covers 14 residues. Trimming pared 2 bases from V and 1 base from J, leaving 5 bases between. Germline CDR1 is MNHNY and CDR2 is SVGAGI (reference sequence). CDR3 DNA sequence: TGTGCCAGCAGTTACCGGGGGAACACCGGGGAGCTGTTTTTT. As protein: CASSYRGNTGELFF.

V and J are TRBV18 and TRBJ1-1; D might be TRBD1 (6 bases). The CDR3 is made up of 14 amino acids. Trimming took 8 bases from V and 1 from J, leaving 14 bases between them. Germline CDR1 is KGHSH and CDR2 is LQKENI. The CDR3 bases are TGTGCCAGCCAAGGACAGTCAGGGAACACTGAAGCTTTCTTT. This sequence encodes CASQGQSGNTEAFF.

The chain recombines TRBV9 with TRBJ1-1; 7 nucleotides match TRBD1. With V trimmed by 7 bases and J by 2 bases, 5 bases remained unmatched. The CDR3 contains 13 residues. Per the germline V gene, CDR1 is SGDLS and CDR2 is YYNGEE. The CDR3: CASGRQGNTEAFF. DNA for the CDR3: TGTGCCAGCGGGAGACAGGGAAACACTGAAGCTTTCTTT.

The chain combines TRBV11-2 with TRBJ2-7; D gene uncertain. Between the trimmed V and J ends, which lost 0 bases and 1 base, there was a span of 7 bases. The CDR3 spans 14 residues. CDR1 and CDR2 (germline): SGHAT, FQNNGV. Written as DNA, the CDR3 is TGTGCCAGCAGCTTAGACCCCGGGTCCTACGAGCAGTACTTC. As protein: CASSLDPGSYEQYF.